This TCR beta chain derives from a study of blood T cell repertoires in COVID-19 (dated by TCRdb to about 2020). The study in broad terms: The collaborator samples originated in the United States, Italy and Spain and spanned the acute and convalescent phases of COVID-19. The material from the prospective study consisted of cDNA or gDNA derived from T cells, B-cell-depleted T cells, or PBMCs. The dataset comprised deeply sampled blood TCRbeta repertoires from subjects exposed to, actively infected with, or recovered from COVID-19. Where HLA class I and class II types were available, the types were taken from metadata supplied by the sample provider, not from assay-based typing. The sample metadata nearly always contained a de-identified subject ID, COVID-19 status, age in years and sex. A freely available public database, intended as a resource for researchers studying the immune response to SARS-CoV-2, is where the repertoires were released. Samples came from the ongoing ImmuneRACE study (first 160 participants) plus 1,254 subjects from 6 global collaborators. Study-wide conclusions, independent of this receptor: How much clinical and demographic metadata was included differed by source and by participant, and the metadata was provided uncurated.

Remarks on this clone: Its antigen remains undetermined. No much larger clonotype is one base removed from it; base qualities were not supplied.

At one collaborating source in Seattle, patients were enrolled during active infection and were followed longitudinally through the course of disease. Each collaborating institution followed its own protocols to collect whole blood in K2EDTA tubes. Collaborator samples were shipped for TCRbeta analysis as frozen whole blood, isolated PBMCs, or DNA extracted from either sample type. V is cut back by 4 bases and J by 5 bases, with 12 bases in the junction unmatched. From the germline V gene, CDR1 is SNHLY and CDR2 is FYNNEI. There are 18 amino acids in the CDR3, from cysteine to phenylalanine inclusive. Only the CDR3 DNA stays, 54 bases, in frame from base 1. TCRbeta CDR3 regions were amplified from genomic DNA by means of the immunoSEQ Assay, a bias-controlled multiplex PCR. The source study handled its data this way. The number of nucleated cells in each sample was estimated by amplification of reference gene primers within the assay. Sequence reads were collapsed and filtered to measure the absolute abundance of every unique TCRbeta CDR3 rearrangement. For each sample, productive Simpson clonality was calculated as the square root of Simpson's diversity index across productive rearrangements. Held by TCRdb, this immuneACCESS table contains in-frame sequences only and omits some clones. Under half of the omission traces to an unresolved V gene where checked; the cause of the rest is unknown. V, J and clone size are those of that table, while D and trimming were read from the DNA. The sample contains under 350,000 clones, roughly nine tenths of them found a single time. Approximately 1.8% of the sample belongs to the ten largest clones.

The sequence derives from a woman aged 25 to 45 with COVID-19, enrolled during active disease. The chain uses TRBV2 and TRBJ2-5; TRBD2 aligns with 14 central bases. The sample comprised peripheral blood. The CDR3 corresponds to CASSGLAGGHLSEETQYF. The DNA sequence is TGTGCCAGCAGTGGACTAGCGGGGGGGCATTTATCCGAGGAGACCCAGTACTTC.